This T cell receptor (beta chain) was found in a study of blood T cells in healthy people across ages. General study points: The CMV status of each donor remained undetermined, and this could have confounded shifts in expanded clonotypes.

This clonotype has ten or more counts. The antigen is unknown. With a J-beta primer mix and a sample-barcoded 5' primer, a second PCR ran about 6 to 11 cycles. TCRdb called the 5' RACE reads again in MiXCR, with one record for every CDR3 protein. Of approximately 900,000 distinct CDR3 sequences in the sample, 25% to 35% were seen once. V was shortened by 2 bases and J by 2 bases, with 10 bases between the two germline ends. The CDR3 runs to 14 residues. The germline V gene has CDR1 MNHNY and CDR2 SVGAGI (reference sequence). The same data also contributed to another study, on T cells of mothers and their children.

The sequence derives from a woman aged 35 to 49 in good health. The sequencing input was blood. V and J are TRBV6-6 and TRBJ2-7; possible D gene TRBD1, 5 bases. The CDR3 DNA reads TGTGCCAGCAGTTACCCCGACAGTCCCTACGAGCAGTACTTC. Translating gives CASSYPDSPYEQYF.